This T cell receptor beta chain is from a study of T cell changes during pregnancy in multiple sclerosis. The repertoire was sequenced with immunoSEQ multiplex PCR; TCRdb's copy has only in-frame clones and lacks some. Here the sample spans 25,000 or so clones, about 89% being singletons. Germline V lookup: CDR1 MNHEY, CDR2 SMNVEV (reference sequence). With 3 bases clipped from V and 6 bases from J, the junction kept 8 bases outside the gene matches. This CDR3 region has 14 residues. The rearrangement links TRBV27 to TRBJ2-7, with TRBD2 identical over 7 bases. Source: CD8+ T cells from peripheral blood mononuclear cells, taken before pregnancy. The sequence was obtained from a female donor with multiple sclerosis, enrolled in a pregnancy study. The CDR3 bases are TGTGCCAGCAGTTTTGGTGGGGGGGGATCCGAGCAGTACTTC. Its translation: CASSFGGGGSEQYF.